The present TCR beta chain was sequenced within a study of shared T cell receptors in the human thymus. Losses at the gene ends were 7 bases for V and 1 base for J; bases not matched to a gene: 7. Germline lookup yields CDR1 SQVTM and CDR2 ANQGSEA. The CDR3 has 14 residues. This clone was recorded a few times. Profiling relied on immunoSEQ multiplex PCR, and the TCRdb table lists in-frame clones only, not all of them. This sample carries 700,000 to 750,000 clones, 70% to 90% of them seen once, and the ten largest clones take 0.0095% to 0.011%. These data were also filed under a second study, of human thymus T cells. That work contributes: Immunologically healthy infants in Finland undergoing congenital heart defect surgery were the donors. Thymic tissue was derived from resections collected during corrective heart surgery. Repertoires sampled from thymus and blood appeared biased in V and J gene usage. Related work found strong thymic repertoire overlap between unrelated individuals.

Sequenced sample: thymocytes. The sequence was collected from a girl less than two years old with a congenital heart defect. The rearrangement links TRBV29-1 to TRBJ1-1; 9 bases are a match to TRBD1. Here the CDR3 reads CSAIDRGRNTEAFF. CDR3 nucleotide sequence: TGCAGCGCAATCGACAGGGGGAGGAACACTGAAGCTTTCTTT.